Sequencing of this T cell receptor beta chain was carried out in a study of cytomegalovirus exposure and HLA in healthy donors. Study overall: A prior study identified 110 million or so unique TCR beta sequences from some 200 million T cells. An early data release held 75 million to 100 million unique TCRs from HLA-typed donors.

The PCR had 60 Vbeta and 13 Jbeta primers. Sequenced by immunoSEQ multiplex PCR; TCRdb stores in-frame clones only, minus some. The sample yields 160,000 or so clones, roughly 80% seen once. V lost 6 bases and J lost 2, with 13 bases in between. Looked up from germline, CDR1 is SGHTA and CDR2 is FQGNSA. This CDR3 region has 14 residues. Study-level results: In an earlier analysis, productive rearrangement rates for most beta V segments clustered near 87% or 30%.

In the case of this clone: What it recognizes is unknown.

Sequenced input: PBMCs. This receptor was identified in a male donor in good health and CMV-seropositive. This sequence joins TRBV7-2 and TRBJ1-2; tentative D call: TRBD1 (5 bases). The CDR3 reads CASRQGLRNYGYTF. Here the CDR3 DNA reads TGTGCCAGCAGGCAGGGCCTTAGAAACTATGGCTACACCTTC. Full variable domain (missing parts from reference TRBV7-2 and TRBJ1-2): GAGVSQSPSNKVTEKGKDVELRCDPISGHTALYWYRQSLGQGLEFLIYFQGNSAPDKSGLPSDRFSAERTGGSVSTLTIQRTQQEDSAVYLCASRQGLRNYGYTFGSGTRLTVV.